Described below is a single T cell receptor (beta chain) sequence and its context. This specimen comes from a study of blood T cell repertoires in COVID-19. Study in general: Acute and convalescent COVID-19 specimens originated in the United States, Italy and Spain.

TCRdb's copy holds only in-frame clones and misses some; the assay was immunoSEQ multiplex PCR. The sample consists of 250,000 or so clones, more than 75% of them appearing once. This sequence originates from a man older than 75 with acute or convalescent COVID-19. What was sequenced was peripheral blood.

CDR3 DNA: TGTGCCAGCAGTCCTACAGCGGGAGGGCCAGAGTACTTC. Protein sequence: CASSPTAGGPEYF. The rearrangement uses TRBV7-9 and TRBJ2-7; 10 nucleotides line up with TRBD2. Germline CDR1 and CDR2: SEHNR and FQNEAQ (reference sequence). The J segment lost 11 bases and the V segment lost 6 bases, leaving 10 bases of the junction unmatched. This CDR3 is 13 amino acids long. The variable domain in full, completed from reference TRBV7-9 and TRBJ2-7, reads DTGVSQNPRHKITKRGQNVTFRCDPISEHNRLYWYRQTLGQGPEFLTYFQNEAQLEKSRLLSDRFSAERPKGSFSTLEIQRTEQGDSAMYLCASSPTAGGPEYFGPGTRLTVT.